The 28 T cell receptor beta chains reported below all come from one sample, sequenced in a study of shared clonotypes between healthy human individuals. Generated by immunoSEQ multiplex PCR, the TCRdb table keeps only in-frame clones and is missing some. The sample records about 2.4 million clones, 90% to 95% being singletons. The sample comprised naive CD4+ T cells from PBMCs. Subset: CD45RA+ positively selected. The source of these receptors is a man younger than 35 in good health. Some clones in this sample may be carry-over from other donors' samples.

The gene calls are TRBV9 and TRBJ2-3; a weak D match, TRBD2 (5 bases). CDR1 and CDR2 (germline): SGDLS, YYNGEE. The V end lost 6 bases, the J end lost 3 bases, and 14 bases lay between the germline ends. The CDR3 has 14 residues. As DNA, the CDR3 is TGTGCCAGCAACCGGAGGACGGTGACAGATACGCAGTATTTT. Its translation: CASNRRTVTDTQYF.

V gene TRBV5-1 combines with J gene TRBJ1-3; 8 bases fit TRBD1. V shed 0 bases and J 0 bases; nucleotides not matched to a gene: 11. Germline-derived CDR1 and CDR2 are SGHRS and YFSETQ. The CDR3 length is 19 residues. CDR3 nucleotides: TGCGCCAGCAGCTTGGTCCAGGGGGCTCTCCCCTACTCTGGAAACACCATATATTTT. Its protein is CASSLVQGALPYSGNTIYF.

This chain links TRBV5-1 with TRBJ2-1; 13 bases match TRBD2. V was clipped by 2 bases and J by 4 bases; unmatched bases: 6. This CDR3 is built from 17 residues. Germline V gene lookup returns CDR1 SGHRS and CDR2 YFSETQ. CDR3 residues: CASSFRTSGGRYNEQFF. DNA of the CDR3: TGCGCCAGCAGCTTTCGGACTAGCGGGGGACGGTACAATGAGCAGTTCTTC.

This chain connects TRBV7-3 to TRBJ2-5; D is perhaps TRBD2 (6 bases). Germline V CDR1 and CDR2: SGHTA, FQGTGA. The CDR3 consists of 15 residues. Trimming took off 2 bases at V and 5 bases at J, with 15 bases between the two ends. Here the CDR3 reads CASSLAGGSGETQYF. The DNA for the CDR3 is TGTGCCAGCAGCTTAGCCGGGGGATCGGGGGAGACCCAGTACTTC.

The gene calls are TRBV6-1 and TRBJ2-5, with 7 bases identical to TRBD2. V dropped 6 bases and J dropped 2; count of bases not matched to a gene: 9. Germline V gene sequence: CDR1 MNHNS, CDR2 SASEGT. CDR3 length: 15 amino acids. CDR3 amino acids: CASRFRDYQQETQYF. The CDR3 DNA reads TGTGCCAGCAGGTTTCGGGACTACCAACAAGAGACCCAGTACTTC.

The chain is built from TRBV5-8 and TRBJ2-3; D ambiguous. Per the germline V gene, CDR1 is SGHTS and CDR2 is YDEGEE. CDR3 length: 14 residues. V gave up 0 bases and J gave up 1 base, with 6 bases separating them. The CDR3: CASSLAAGTDTQYF. The CDR3 region has the DNA TGTGCCAGCAGCTTGGCCGCCGGCACAGATACGCAGTATTTT.

The gene calls are TRBV11-2 and TRBJ2-5; 10 bases align to TRBD2. CDR3 length equals 13 residues. Germline loops: CDR1 SGHAT, CDR2 FQNNGV. Germline trimming cut 8 bases from V and 5 bases from J; bases unmatched to any gene: 5. For the CDR3, the DNA is TGTGCCAGCTCCGGACTAGCGGCGGAGACCCAGTACTTC. Translating gives CASSGLAAETQYF.

This clone was found once. V usage is TRBV12-5 and J usage is TRBJ1-3; D is unresolved. Trimming removed 5 bases at V and 4 bases at J, with 6 bases between. The CDR3 totals 12 residues. Germline-derived CDR1 and CDR2 are LGHNT and FRNRAP. The CDR3 nucleotides are TGTGCTAGTGGTACGGCCGGAAACACCATATATTTT. Protein: CASGTAGNTIYF.

This clone was detected only once. The junction departs from germline at one end; a sequencing error may be responsible. This chain uses TRBV6-5 with TRBJ2-7; 9 bases fit TRBD2. Germline V gene sequence: CDR1 MNHEY, CDR2 SVGAGI. CDR3 size: 15 residues. The DNA for the CDR3 is TGTGCCAGCAGTGACTCCCTTAGCGGGAGATACGAGCAGTACTTC. This gives the protein CASSDSLSGRYEQYF.

The rearrangement links TRBV11-2 to TRBJ1-3; unclear D gene. CDR1 SGHAT and CDR2 FQNNGV come from the germline V gene. The length of the CDR3 is 13 residues. The V end was cut by 3 bases, the J end by 7 bases, with 10 bases between. DNA of the CDR3: TGTGCCAGCAGCTTCGACACCCGGAACACCATATATTTT. It yields the protein CASSFDTRNTIYF. The full variable domain, in which reference TRBV11-2 and TRBJ1-3 provide the parts outside the CDR3, is EAGVAQSPRYKIIEKRQSVAFWCNPISGHATLYWYQQILGQGPKLLIQFQNNGVVDDSQLPKDRFSAERLKGVDSTLKIQPAKLEDSAVYLCASSFDTRNTIYFGEGSWLTVV.

The chain couples TRBV9 to TRBJ2-1, with D possibly matching TRBD2 (5 bases). Germline CDR1 and CDR2: SGDLS and YYNGEE. The length of the CDR3 is 15 residues. V was pared by 7 bases and J by 6 bases, with 20 bases between. This CDR3 is CASSPGVLRSNEQFF. The CDR3 DNA follows: TGTGCCAGCTCCCCCGGGGTCCTGCGGTCCAATGAGCAGTTCTTC.

V gene TRBV5-5 combines with J gene TRBJ1-2; the match to TRBD1 covers 7 bases. The junction had 5 bases not matched to a gene; V was cut back by 5 bases and J by 4 bases. There are 13 residues in the CDR3. Germline CDR1 and CDR2: SGHKS and YYEKEE (reference sequence). The DNA of the CDR3 is TGTGCCAGCAGTAGGGACAGCCTCTATGGCTACACCTTC. This gives the protein CASSRDSLYGYTF. The full variable domain, with the rest looked up from reference TRBV5-5 and TRBJ1-2, is DAGVTQSPTHLIKTRGQQVTLRCSPISGHKSVSWYQQVLGQGPQFIFQYYEKEERGRGNFPDRFSARQFPNYSSELNVNALLLGDSALYLCASSRDSLYGYTFGSGTRLTVV.

This rearrangement joins TRBV28 to TRBJ2-7, with a weak D call TRBD1 (5 bases). Trimming pared 5 bases from V and 1 base from J, leaving 12 bases between. Germline CDR1 and CDR2: MDHEN and SYDVKM. This CDR3 is built from 14 residues. The CDR3 loop reads CASSPGSVSYEQYF. CDR3 nucleotides: TGTGCCAGCAGTCCAGGGTCGGTTTCCTACGAGCAGTACTTC.

The rearrangement joins TRBV27 to TRBJ1-5; D remains unclear. Trimming took 1 base from V and 7 from J, leaving 8 bases between them. CDR1 and CDR2 from the germline V gene are MNHEY and SMNVEV (reference sequence). This CDR3 comprises 13 residues. CDR3: CASSLYREQPQHF. The DNA of the CDR3 is TGTGCCAGCAGTTTATATCGCGAGCAGCCCCAGCATTTT.

The table lists this clone with a count of one. The chain joins TRBV7-9 to TRBJ1-5, with D possibly TRBD1 on 5 matching bases. CDR1 is SEHNR and CDR2 is FQNEAQ in the germline V gene (reference sequence). The CDR3 consists of 16 residues. V gave up 5 bases and J gave up 0 bases, with 14 bases separating them. This chain's CDR3 is CASSPSGGGSNQPQHF. The DNA of the CDR3 is TGTGCCAGCAGCCCTAGTGGGGGGGGTAGCAATCAGCCCCAGCATTTT. The full variable domain, in which reference TRBV7-9 and TRBJ1-5 provide the parts outside the CDR3, is DTGVSQNPRHKITKRGQNVTFRCDPISEHNRLYWYRQTLGQGPEFLTYFQNEAQLEKSRLLSDRFSAERPKGSFSTLEIQRTEQGDSAMYLCASSPSGGGSNQPQHFGDGTRLSIL.

V usage is TRBV7-2 and J usage is TRBJ2-1, with 8 bases identical to TRBD2. The CDR3 loop spans 15 amino acids. The V segment lost 3 bases and the J segment 4 bases; nucleotides outside the gene matches: 5. CDR1 and CDR2 (germline): SGHTA, FQGNSA. CDR3 DNA sequence: TGTGCCAGCAGCTTCCATACTAGCGGATACAATGAGCAGTTCTTC. Its protein product is CASSFHTSGYNEQFF.

The chain uses TRBV18 and TRBJ2-6; a weak D match, TRBD1 (5 bases). Germline V lookup: CDR1 KGHSH, CDR2 LQKENI. This CDR3 has 16 residues. V was pared by 3 bases and J by 0 bases, with 9 bases between. The CDR3 nucleotides read TGTGCCAGCTCACCGGTCAGGGTCTCTGGGGCCAACGTCCTGACTTTC. Amino acids: CASSPVRVSGANVLTF.

The V gene is TRBV6-1, the J gene TRBJ2-1, with D maybe TRBD2 (6 bases). The germline V and J ends were trimmed by 0 bases and 10 bases, with 10 bases remaining between them. Per germline, CDR1 MNHNS and CDR2 SASEGT. There are 13 residues in the CDR3. In DNA form, the CDR3 reads TGTGCCAGCAGTGAAGCGCCGGCGGGAGAGCAGTTCTTC. This sequence encodes CASSEAPAGEQFF.

This chain joins TRBV18 and TRBJ1-4; D possibly corresponds to TRBD1 (6 bases). The CDR3 has 15 amino acids. The V end was cut by 4 bases, the J end by 8 bases, with 17 bases between. Germline CDR1 and CDR2: KGHSH and LQKENI. As DNA, the CDR3 is TGTGCCAGCTCACGAAGGACAGCCTATAGCGAAAAACTGTTTTTT. It yields the protein CASSRRTAYSEKLFF.

The gene calls are TRBV19 and TRBJ2-7, with D perhaps TRBD1 (6 bases). CDR3 size: 16 residues. V lost 5 bases and J lost 0, with 17 bases in between. Germline V gene sequence: CDR1 LNHDA, CDR2 SQIVND (reference sequence). CDR3 in amino acids: CASSPLRTASSYEQYF. The CDR3 region has the DNA TGTGCCAGTAGTCCACTAAGGACAGCGAGCTCCTACGAGCAGTACTTC.

V and J are TRBV27 and TRBJ1-4, with D possibly matching TRBD1 (6 bases). Germline lookup yields CDR1 MNHEY and CDR2 SMNVEV (reference sequence). V was shortened by 6 bases and J by 5 bases, with 16 bases between the two germline ends. The CDR3 length is 15 residues. The CDR3 is CASRPTGSGNEKLFF. In DNA form, the CDR3 reads TGTGCCAGCAGACCAACAGGGTCCGGCAATGAAAAACTGTTTTTT.

The genes are TRBV18 and TRBJ1-2; D unresolved. CDR3 length: 14 residues. CDR1 is KGHSH, CDR2 LQKENI, per germline. Trimming left V 3 bases short and J 2 bases short, with 10 bases between. CDR3 coding DNA: TGTGCCAGCTCACCGCGACCGGGGAACTATGGCTACACCTTC. This codes for CASSPRPGNYGYTF.

The chain uses TRBV5-1 and TRBJ2-3; 8 nucleotides agree with TRBD2. Germline CDR1 SGHRS, CDR2 YFSETQ. The CDR3 sequence is 15 residues long. The junction had 12 bases not matched to a gene; V was cut back by 6 bases and J by 6 bases. This chain's CDR3 is CASTSQAGGPDTQYF. The CDR3, as DNA: TGCGCCAGCACGTCGCAGGCGGGGGGTCCTGATACGCAGTATTTT.

V and J are TRBV7-6 and TRBJ1-5, with a tentative D call TRBD1 (6 bases). V shed 5 bases and J shed 3 bases, with 11 bases lying between them. CDR1 and CDR2 from the germline V gene are SGHVS and FNYEAQ. This CDR3 region has 14 residues. CDR3 in amino acids: CASSPTGPNQPQHF. CDR3 nucleotide sequence: TGTGCCAGCAGCCCGACAGGACCCAATCAGCCCCAGCATTTT.

This clone was observed a single time. This sequence joins TRBV7-6 and TRBJ2-7; TRBD1 matches at 7 bases. V dropped 1 base and J dropped 2; count of bases not matched to a gene: 8. Germline CDR1 SGHVS, CDR2 FNYEAQ. The CDR3 runs 16 residues. CDR3 loop: CASSLGVNRGPYEQYF. The CDR3 DNA sequence: TGTGCCAGCAGCTTAGGAGTCAACAGGGGCCCCTACGAGCAGTACTTC.

The J gene is TRBJ1-4, the V gene TRBV28; 8 nucleotides match TRBD1. J gave up 3 bases and V 7 bases, and 7 bases lay outside the gene matches. This CDR3 comprises 15 residues. CDR1 MDHEN and CDR2 SYDVKM come from the germline V gene. The CDR3 nucleotides read TGTGCCAGCAACATAAACAGGGGGTCTAATGAAAAACTGTTTTTT. This gives the protein CASNINRGSNEKLFF.

The chain joins TRBV5-5 to TRBJ2-7; a weak D match, TRBD2 (6 bases). The CDR3 contains 16 residues. The V and J ends lost 0 bases and 2 bases respectively, with 15 bases between them. The germline V gene encodes CDR1 SGHKS and CDR2 YYEKEE (reference sequence). Here the CDR3 DNA reads TGTGCCAGCAGCTTGGCCGACGGGGGACGAACCTACGAGCAGTACTTC. Translating gives CASSLADGGRTYEQYF.

Points on this clone: The identical CDR3 is also encoded by other nucleotide sequences in the sample. The chain is built from TRBV18 and TRBJ2-1, with 10 positions matching TRBD1. The CDR3 runs to 15 residues. CDR1 KGHSH and CDR2 LQKENI come from the germline V gene. J was trimmed by 5 bases and V by 6 bases; bases with no gene match: 7. The DNA for the CDR3 is TGTGCCAGCTCTCCCCCGGGACAGGGGAACAATGAGCAGTTCTTC. Amino acids: CASSPPGQGNNEQFF.